These T cell receptor beta chains were read from a single sample in a study of shared clonotypes between healthy human individuals. Sequenced by immunoSEQ multiplex PCR; TCRdb stores in-frame clones only, minus some. The data hold about 1.5 million clones, with approximately 98% observed a single time. Sequencing was performed on naive CD4+ T cells sorted from blood. The receptor source for this set is a man aged 30 to 39 in good health. The CDR3 runs from the conserved cysteine through the conserved F or W. D genes are given only for firm matches. Clone size appears in some rows only: once, few, many, or a class for an expanded clone.

>NA|TRBD2|TRBV28|TRBJ2-7
TGTGCCAGCAGTGAGACTAGCGGGAGATCTTACGAGCAGTACTTC
CASSETSGRSYEQYF
>NA|TRBD1|TRBV6-1|TRBJ2-7
TGTGCCAGCAGTGCCCCCGCCGGACAGGGGTTCTACGAGCAGTACTTC
CASSAPAGQGFYEQYF
>NA|NA|TRBV6-5|TRBJ1-5
TGTGCCAGCAGTTACTCTAGCAATCAGCCCCAGCATTTT
CASSYSSNQPQHF
>once|NA|TRBV5-1|TRBJ2-5
TGCGCCAGCAGCTTCTCCCTGGGGGAGACCCAGTACTTC
CASSFSLGETQYF
>NA|NA|TRBV7-9|TRBJ1-4
TGTGCCAGCAGCCACAGGGATGGGGAAAAACTGTTTTTT
CASSHRDGEKLFF
>NA|NA|TRBV14|TRBJ2-1
TGTGCCAGCAGCCCATGGGCCTACAATGAGCAGTTCTTC
CASSPWAYNEQFF
>NA|TRBD2|TRBV6-1|TRBJ2-7
TGTGCCAGCAGTGACAGGGCACGGGGGGACGAGCAGTACTTC
CASSDRARGDEQYF
>once|NA|TRBV30|TRBJ2-7
TGTGCCTGGCAGGTTTCCTACGAGCAGTACTTC
CAWQVSYEQYF
>NA|NA|TRBV9|TRBJ2-7
TGTGCCAGCAGCGTAGAAGTCGAGGAAGACGAGCAGTACTTC
CASSVEVEEDEQYF
>NA|NA|TRBV7-3|TRBJ2-1
TGTGCCAGCAGCTTAACCTTCGACGGGAGAGGAAATGAGCAGTTCTTC
CASSLTFDGRGNEQFF
>NA|TRBD1|TRBV15|TRBJ1-5
TGTGCCACCAGCAGAGATTTGGGGGACAGGGGCGGTCAGCCCCAGCATTTT
CATSRDLGDRGGQPQHF
>once|NA|TRBV18|TRBJ2-7
TGTGCCAGCTCACCACCGTCGGGGGGCGCGTCCTACGAGCAGTACTTC
CASSPPSGGASYEQYF